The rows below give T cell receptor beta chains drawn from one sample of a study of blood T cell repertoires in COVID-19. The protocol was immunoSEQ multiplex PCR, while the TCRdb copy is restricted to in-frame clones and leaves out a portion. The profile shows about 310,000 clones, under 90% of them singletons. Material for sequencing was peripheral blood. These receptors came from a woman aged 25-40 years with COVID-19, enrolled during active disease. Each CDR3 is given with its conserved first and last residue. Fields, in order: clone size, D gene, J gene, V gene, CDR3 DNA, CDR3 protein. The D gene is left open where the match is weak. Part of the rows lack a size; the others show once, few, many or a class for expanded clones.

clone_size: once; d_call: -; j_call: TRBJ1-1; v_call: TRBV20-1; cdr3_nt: TGCAGTGCTAGTTCCAGGGTGGTCACTGAAGCTTTCTTT; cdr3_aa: CSASSRVVTEAFF
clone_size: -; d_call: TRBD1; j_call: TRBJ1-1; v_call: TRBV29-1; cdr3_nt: TGCAGCGTCGGACAGGTTGGGGGTACTGAAGCTTTCTTT; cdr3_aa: CSVGQVGGTEAFF
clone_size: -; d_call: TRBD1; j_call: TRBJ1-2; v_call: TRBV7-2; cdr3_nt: TGTGCCAGCAGCTTAGGTCGGGACAGGAGCTACACCTTC; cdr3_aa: CASSLGRDRSYTF
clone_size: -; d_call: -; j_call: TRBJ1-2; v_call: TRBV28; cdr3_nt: TGTGCCAGCAGTTCTACACGAGACAGTTCCCACTATGGCTACACCTTC; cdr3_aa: CASSSTRDSSHYGYTF
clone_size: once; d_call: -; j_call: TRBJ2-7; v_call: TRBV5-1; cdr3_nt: TGCGCCAGCAGCTTGGTAGAGGGTAACTACGAGCAGTACTTC; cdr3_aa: CASSLVEGNYEQYF
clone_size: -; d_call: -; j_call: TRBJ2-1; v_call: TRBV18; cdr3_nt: TGTGCCAGCTCACCGACTAGAGACAATGAGCAGTTCTTC; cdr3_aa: CASSPTRDNEQFF
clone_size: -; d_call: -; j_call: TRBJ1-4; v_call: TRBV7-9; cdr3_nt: TGTGCCAGCAGCTTAGCGTATTCGGGAAATAATGAAAAACTGTTTTTT; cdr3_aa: CASSLAYSGNNEKLFF
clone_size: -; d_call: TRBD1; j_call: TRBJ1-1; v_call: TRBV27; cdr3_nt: TGTGCCAGCAGTTTAAGGGGACAGGGCTCTTGGGTGAACACTGAAGCTTTCTTT; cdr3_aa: CASSLRGQGSWVNTEAFF
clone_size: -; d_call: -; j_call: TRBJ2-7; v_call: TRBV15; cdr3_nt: TGTGCCACCAGCAGAGGAGGTACGTCCTACGAGCAGTACTTC; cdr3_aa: CATSRGGTSYEQYF
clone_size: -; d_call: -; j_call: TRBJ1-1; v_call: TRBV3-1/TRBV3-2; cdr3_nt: TGTGCCAGCAGCCCGACGGGTCTGACTGAAGCTTTCTTT; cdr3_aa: CASSPTGLTEAFF
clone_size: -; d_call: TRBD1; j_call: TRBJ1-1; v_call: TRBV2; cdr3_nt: TGTGCCAGCGCTGGACAGGGTGGCTACGCGGCTGAAGCTTTCTTT; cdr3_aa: CASAGQGGYAAEAFF
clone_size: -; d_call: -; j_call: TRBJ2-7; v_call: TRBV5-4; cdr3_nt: TGTGCCAGCAGCTTGGGCCCAGGGTACGGATACGAGCAGTACTTC; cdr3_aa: CASSLGPGYGYEQYF
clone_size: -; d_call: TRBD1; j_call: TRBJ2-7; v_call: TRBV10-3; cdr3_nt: TGTGCCATCAGTGACCCGACAGGGTACGAGCAGTACTTC; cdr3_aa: CAISDPTGYEQYF
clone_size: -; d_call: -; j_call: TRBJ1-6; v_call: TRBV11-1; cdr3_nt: TGTGCCAGCAGCTTACAGGGCTGGAATTCACCCCTCCACTTT; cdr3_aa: CASSLQGWNSPLHF
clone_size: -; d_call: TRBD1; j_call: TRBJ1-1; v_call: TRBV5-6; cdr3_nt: TGTGCCAGCAGCTTCCCGGGACAGATGAACACTGAAGCTTTCTTT; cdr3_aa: CASSFPGQMNTEAFF